This is a list of T cell receptor beta chains from one sample in a study of Ad26.COV2.S vaccination and SARS-CoV-2 variants. Here immunoSEQ multiplex PCR was the method, and the copy in TCRdb shows in-frame clones only, minus some. Of 430,000 or so clones in the sample, approximately 92% were seen once. The sequences come from peripheral blood, collected in a trial of Ad26.COV2.S vaccine versus placebo. The receptors shown here come from a person aged 18-60 years who received the Ad26.COV2.S COVID-19 vaccine or a placebo. The CDR3 runs from the conserved cysteine through the conserved F or W. The D gene is left open where the match is weak. A clone size is listed for some rows: how often the clone was seen (once, few, many), or a class if it is expanded.

cdr3_aa,cdr3_nt,v_call,j_call,clone_size,d_call
CASRPLAGGGTDTQYF,TGTGCCAGTAGACCACTAGCGGGAGGGGGTACAGATACGCAGTATTTT,TRBV19,TRBJ2-3,.,TRBD2
CASSVGTVPSNEQFF,TGTGCCAGTAGTGTCGGGACAGTCCCTAGCAATGAGCAGTTCTTC,TRBV19,TRBJ2-1,.,TRBD1
CASSDHDWSGSWTGELFF,TGCGCCAGCAGTGACCACGACTGGAGCGGGAGTTGGACCGGGGAGCTGTTTTTT,TRBV10-2,TRBJ2-2,.,TRBD2
CASSSPTYAEAFF,TGTGCCAGCAGTTCCCCCACGTATGCTGAAGCTTTCTTT,TRBV6-5,TRBJ1-1,.,.
CASSPTPGAAFNEQFF,TGCGCCAGCAGTCCTACGCCGGGAGCTGCGTTCAATGAGCAGTTCTTC,TRBV10-2,TRBJ2-1,.,.
CASSLSSDQETQYF,TGTGCCAGCAGCTTAAGTAGCGACCAAGAGACCCAGTACTTC,TRBV7-9,TRBJ2-5,once,.
CASSQVFHHTGELFF,TGCGCCAGCAGCCAAGTCTTTCACCACACCGGGGAGCTGTTTTTT,TRBV4-3,TRBJ2-2,once,.
CASSLWEGNQPQHF,TGTGCCAGCAGCTTATGGGAGGGGAATCAGCCCCAGCATTTT,TRBV7-6,TRBJ1-5,.,.
CAWSVGGSVGTGELFF,TGTGCCTGGAGTGTAGGGGGAAGTGTAGGCACCGGGGAGCTGTTTTTT,TRBV30,TRBJ2-2,.,.
CASSLMSGELFF,TGTGCCAGCAGCCTGATGTCCGGGGAGCTGTTTTTT,TRBV12-3/TRBV12-4,TRBJ2-2,.,.
CATSRYQGTNYEQYF,TGTGCCACCAGCAGATACCAGGGTACCAACTACGAGCAGTACTTC,TRBV15,TRBJ2-7,.,.
CASSLSRAEAFF,TGTGCCAGCAGTTTATCGCGGGCTGAAGCTTTCTTT,TRBV12-3/TRBV12-4,TRBJ1-1,.,.
CASGWVGGYTF,TGTGCCAGCGGCTGGGTTGGTGGCTACACCTTC,TRBV28,TRBJ1-2,.,.
CASSPGHSSYEQYF,TGTGCCAGCAGTCCGGGCCACAGCTCCTACGAGCAGTACTTC,TRBV6-5,TRBJ2-7,.,.
CASSLGRSSFAKLFF,TGCGCCAGCAGCTTGGGTCGGAGTTCTTTCGCAAAACTGTTTTTT,TRBV5-1,TRBJ1-4,.,.
CASSEARYEQYF,TGTGCCAGCAGTGAAGCGCGCTACGAGCAGTACTTC,TRBV6-1,TRBJ2-7,.,.
CAWSDRVGSPLHF,TGTGCCTGGAGTGACAGGGTGGGTTCACCCCTCCACTTT,TRBV30,TRBJ1-6,.,.
CSWAGNTGELFF,TGCAGCTGGGCGGGGAACACCGGGGAGCTGTTTTTT,TRBV29-1,TRBJ2-2,few,.
CASSQGGNQPQHF,TGTGCCAGTAGTCAGGGTGGAAATCAGCCCCAGCATTTT,TRBV19,TRBJ1-5,.,.
CASSMAGLAATDTQYF,TGTGCCAGTAGTATGGCGGGACTAGCGGCCACAGATACGCAGTATTTT,TRBV19,TRBJ2-3,.,TRBD2
CASSKNTDQPQHF,TGTGCCAGTAGTAAAAACACAGATCAGCCCCAGCATTTT,TRBV19,TRBJ1-5,.,.
CASSEGQAGANVLTF,TGTGCCAGCAGTGAGGGACAGGCTGGGGCCAACGTCCTGACTTTC,TRBV25-1,TRBJ2-6,.,TRBD1
CASSPSGRAPETQYF,TGTGCCAGCAGCCCTAGCGGGAGGGCCCCAGAGACCCAGTACTTC,TRBV3-1/TRBV3-2,TRBJ2-5,.,TRBD2
CASSLGNNQPQHF,TGTGCCAGCAGCTTAGGGAACAATCAGCCCCAGCATTTT,TRBV11-2,TRBJ1-5,.,.
CAWSVFRGGYGYTF,TGTGCCTGGAGTGTATTCAGGGGAGGCTATGGCTACACCTTC,TRBV30,TRBJ1-2,.,.
CASSPDRGIWETQYF,TGTGCCAGCAGCCCCGACCGCGGGATATGGGAGACCCAGTACTTC,TRBV14,TRBJ2-5,.,.
CASTALLALNTGELFF,TGTGCCAGCACAGCCCTGCTCGCGCTGAACACCGGGGAGCTGTTTTTT,TRBV27,TRBJ2-2,.,.
CASSSTLGANVLTF,TGTGCCAGCAGTTCGACCCTTGGGGCCAACGTCCTGACTTTC,TRBV28,TRBJ2-6,.,.
CASSWDRDYEQYF,TGCGCCAGCAGCTGGGACAGGGATTACGAGCAGTACTTC,TRBV5-1,TRBJ2-7,.,TRBD1
CSVLVLTYEQYF,TGCAGCGTCCTCGTTCTGACCTACGAGCAGTACTTC,TRBV29-1,TRBJ2-7,once,.
CASGQGSGWNQPQHF,TGTGCCAGCGGACAGGGTTCGGGTTGGAATCAGCCCCAGCATTTT,TRBV28,TRBJ1-5,.,TRBD1
CASSDSQRENTGELFF,TGTGCCAGCAGTGATTCGCAGCGGGAGAACACCGGGGAGCTGTTTTTT,TRBV25-1,TRBJ2-2,.,TRBD2
CASSPKSARDKVPLHF,TGTGCCAGCTCACCAAAATCAGCCCGGGACAAAGTTCCCCTCCACTTT,TRBV18,TRBJ1-6,.,.
CASSSPGLAEHSSYNEQFF,TGTGCCAGCAGCTCTCCGGGACTAGCGGAACATAGCTCCTACAATGAGCAGTTCTTC,TRBV28,TRBJ2-1,.,TRBD2
CASSYLREGRAGSTDTQYF,TGTGCCAGCAGTTACCTTAGAGAGGGTCGGGCCGGGAGCACAGATACGCAGTATTTT,TRBV6-2/TRBV6-3,TRBJ2-3,.,.
CARDGQGPYNEQFF,TGTGCCAGGGACGGACAGGGCCCCTACAATGAGCAGTTCTTC,TRBV2,TRBJ2-1,.,TRBD1
CAISESSGTNYEQYF,TGTGCCATCAGTGAGTCGTCGGGGACCAACTACGAGCAGTACTTC,TRBV10-3,TRBJ2-7,.,.
CASSSRDTAYEQYF,TGTGCCAGCAGCTCCCGGGACACCGCCTACGAGCAGTACTTC,TRBV9,TRBJ2-7,.,.
CASRQDSGETQYF,TGTGCCAGCCGACAGGACTCGGGAGAGACCCAGTACTTC,TRBV2,TRBJ2-5,.,.
CASRQEELFF,TGTGCCAGCAGGCAGGAGGAGCTGTTTTTT,TRBV12-3/TRBV12-4,TRBJ2-2,.,.
CASRVSAGQHNYGYTF,TGTGCCAGTAGAGTATCGGCCGGGCAGCATAACTATGGCTACACCTTC,TRBV19,TRBJ1-2,.,.
CASSYRGAGQFTDTQYF,TGCGCCAGCAGCTATCGTGGAGCGGGGCAATTTACAGATACGCAGTATTTT,TRBV5-1,TRBJ2-3,.,TRBD2
CASSVHGTGLQTGYGYTF,TGTGCCAGCAGTGTCCACGGGACAGGGCTTCAAACGGGCTATGGCTACACCTTC,TRBV6-1,TRBJ1-2,.,TRBD1
CASSSRFLAGLAGALSYEQYF,TGTGCCAGCAGCTCCCGCTTTTTAGCGGGACTAGCGGGAGCCCTCTCCTACGAGCAGTACTTC,TRBV13,TRBJ2-7,.,TRBD2
CASSSQQGANTEAFF,TGTGCCAGCAGCTCCCAACAGGGGGCGAACACTGAAGCTTTCTTT,TRBV5-4,TRBJ1-1,.,TRBD1
CASSSPFATNEKLFF,TGTGCCAGCAGTTCCCCCTTTGCAACTAATGAAAAACTGTTTTTT,TRBV28,TRBJ1-4,.,.
CSVGKGGGETQYF,TGCAGCGTTGGTAAAGGGGGCGGTGAGACCCAGTACTTC,TRBV29-1,TRBJ2-5,.,TRBD1